The next 16 T cell receptor beta chains were all read from a single sample in a study of blood T cell repertoires in COVID-19 (dated by TCRdb to about 2020). The method was the immunoSEQ multiplex PCR assay. Drawn from immuneACCESS, this table holds only the in-frame rearrangements with V and J called that TCRdb kept. Clones are partly lost; checked studies trace under half to an unresolved V gene and leave the rest unexplained. This sample gives 200,000 to 250,000 clones in total; around 90% of them show up just once. Together, the top ten hold about 9.3% of the sample. The specimen was PBMCs or T cells enriched from blood (not recorded which). The receptors were sampled from a man aged 18 to 30 with acute COVID-19.

This chain joins TRBV21-1 and TRBJ2-7; TRBD2 reflects the table's D call only, with no check against the DNA. TRBV21-1 is marked as a pseudogene. This CDR3 comprises 16 residues. The CDR3: CASSKARLSSPYEQYF. In DNA, the CDR3 is TGTGCCAGCAGCAAAGCGCGACTAAGTAGTCCCTACGAGCAGTACTTC.

The genes are TRBV28 and TRBJ1-1; D is possibly TRBD1 (6 bases). Germline assignment: CDR1 MDHEN and CDR2 SYDVKM. Trimming stripped 4 bases from V and 1 base from J, with 16 bases between. The CDR3 consists of 16 residues. The CDR3 loop is CASSSSWGTPNTEAFF. Written as DNA, the CDR3 is TGTGCCAGCAGTTCGAGTTGGGGGACACCGAACACTGAAGCTTTCTTT.

Here the CDR3 reads CASSQLKTGSYEQYF. DNA of the CDR3: TGCGCCAGCAGCCAACTGAAGACGGGATCCTACGAGCAGTACTTC. The chain combines TRBV4-3 with TRBJ2-7, with D possibly being TRBD2 (5 bases). The CDR3 covers 15 residues. Germline assignment: CDR1 LGHNA and CDR2 YSLEER. Between the trimmed V and J ends, which lost 2 bases and 1 base, there was a span of 12 bases.

This rearrangement joins TRBV2 to TRBJ1-1; 7 bases fit TRBD1. The germline CDR1 and CDR2 sequences are SNHLY and FYNNEI. The CDR3 spans 13 residues. V shed 6 bases, J shed 4 bases, and the junction held 5 bases outside the gene matches. The CDR3: CASRQGVGTEAFF. Written as DNA, the CDR3 is TGTGCCAGCAGGCAGGGGGTCGGCACTGAAGCTTTCTTT. Complete variable domain (other parts from reference TRBV2 and TRBJ1-1): EPEVTQTPSHQVTQMGQEVILRCVPISNHLYFYWYRQILGQKVEFLVSFYNNEISEKSEIFDDQFSVERPDGSNFTLKIRSTKLEDSAMYFCASRQGVGTEAFFGQGTRLTVV.

The rearrangement uses TRBV14 and TRBJ2-1; 11 bases agree with TRBD2. Germline V gene lookup returns CDR1 SGHDN and CDR2 FVKESK. The CDR3 is 14 residues long. V shed 1 base and J 8 bases; nucleotides not matched to a gene: 1. CDR3 residues: CASSQVSGRDEQFF. CDR3 DNA sequence: TGTGCCAGCAGCCAAGTTAGCGGGAGGGATGAGCAGTTCTTC.

This rearrangement joins TRBV7-2 to TRBJ2-2; a possible D gene is TRBD2 (6 bases). Looked up from germline, CDR1 is SGHTA and CDR2 is FQGNSA. The CDR3 length is 18 residues. V was pared by 1 base and J by 3 bases, with 18 bases between. CDR3 DNA sequence: TGTGCCAGCAGCTTAGGGGACTCGAATATAACATACACCGGGGAGCTGTTTTTT. Amino acids: CASSLGDSNITYTGELFF.

This clone has a single count. The rearrangement links TRBV6-4 to TRBJ2-1; TRBD2 matches 8 bases. Germline loops: CDR1 MRHNA, CDR2 SNTAGT. The trim removed 2 bases at V and 5 bases at J, leaving 5 bases unmatched. This CDR3 has 15 residues. CDR3 sequence reads: CASSDATGGHNEQFF. The DNA of the CDR3 is TGTGCCAGCAGTGACGCAACGGGAGGGCACAATGAGCAGTTCTTC.

This clone was seen a few times. The chain links TRBV18 to TRBJ1-2; maybe TRBD1 (6 bases). Trimming shortened V by 2 bases and J by 0 bases, and 10 bases separated the two germline ends. Germline-derived CDR1 and CDR2 are KGHSH and LQKENI. The CDR3 loop spans 15 amino acids. The DNA of the CDR3 is TGTGCCAGCTCACCAAGGGACAAGGCTAACTATGGCTACACCTTC. It is translated as CASSPRDKANYGYTF.

This chain uses TRBV5-1 with TRBJ1-5; the D gene is possibly TRBD1 (5 bases). Trimming cost V 0 bases and J 3 bases, with 10 bases left between them. The germline gives CDR1 SGHRS, CDR2 YFSETQ. This CDR3 is 15 amino acids long. CDR3 sequence: CASSLVGGINQPQHF. In DNA, the CDR3 is TGCGCCAGCAGCTTGGTGGGGGGAATCAATCAGCCCCAGCATTTT.

The V gene is TRBV2, the J gene TRBJ2-7; 9 positions match TRBD1. The germline CDR1 and CDR2 sequences are SNHLY and FYNNEI. This CDR3 has 15 residues. The V gene end was trimmed by 3 bases and the J gene end by 5 bases; junction bases not matched to a gene: 8. The CDR3 nucleotides read TGTGCCAGCAGTGATGGAGGGACAGGGTTCAACGAGCAGTACTTC. It translates to CASSDGGTGFNEQYF.

The chain uses TRBV19 and TRBJ1-2; D not certain. The V end was cut by 6 bases, the J end by 7 bases, with 15 bases between. Germline assignment: CDR1 LNHDA and CDR2 SQIVND (reference sequence). The CDR3 length is 13 residues. The CDR3 DNA follows: TGTGCCAGTAGCCCGAGGGCGCGTCTTGGCTACACCTTC. Its protein product is CASSPRARLGYTF.

The rearrangement links TRBV5-4 to TRBJ1-1, with TRBD1 identical over 8 bases. V was pared by 4 bases and J by 1 base, with 3 bases of the junction left unmatched. The germline CDR1 and CDR2 sequences are SGHNT and YYREEE (reference sequence). This CDR3 has 14 amino acids. This chain's CDR3 is CASSNGQGNTEAFF. CDR3 nucleotide sequence: TGTGCCAGCAGCAACGGACAGGGGAACACTGAAGCTTTCTTT.

This chain joins TRBV5-4 and TRBJ2-2; TRBD1 is a possible D gene (6 bases). This CDR3 region has 15 residues. V was shortened by 0 bases and J by 3 bases, with 9 bases between the two germline ends. Germline values: CDR1 SGHNT, CDR2 YYREEE (reference sequence). In nucleotides, the CDR3 is TGTGCCAGCAGCTTGGGCAGGGGCTACACCGGGGAGCTGTTTTTT. The encoded protein is CASSLGRGYTGELFF.

The rearrangement joins TRBV11-2 to TRBJ2-3; 15 bases map to TRBD2. CDR1 is SGHAT, CDR2 FQNNGV, per germline. This CDR3 region has 19 residues. Trimming took 5 bases from V and 0 from J; bases not matched to a gene: 9. DNA for the CDR3: TGTGCCAGCAGCCATGGACTAGCGGGAGGGCCGTGGAGCACAGATACGCAGTATTTT. As protein: CASSHGLAGGPWSTDTQYF.

V gene TRBV30 combines with J gene TRBJ1-2, with D unresolved. The CDR3 length is 13 residues. The germline V and J ends were trimmed by 5 bases and 1 base, with 11 bases remaining between them. Germline values: CDR1 GTSNPN, CDR2 SVGIG (reference sequence). As DNA, the CDR3 is TGTGCCTGGGGTCCCAGGTATAACTATGGCTACACCTTC. The encoded protein is CAWGPRYNYGYTF.

V and J are TRBV9 and TRBJ2-7; a weak D match, TRBD2 (5 bases). Trimming cost V 6 bases and J 4 bases, with 20 bases left between them. The CDR3 has 15 residues. CDR1 and CDR2 (germline): SGDLS, YYNGEE. The CDR3, as DNA: TGTGCCAGCAACGAAGGGAGTAATGTGAATTACGAGCAGTACTTC. Protein sequence: CASNEGSNVNYEQYF.